The present T cell receptor beta chain was sequenced within a study of OX40 agonist ivuxolimab in advanced cancers. On the study more broadly: Antecedent anti-PD-1, anti-PD-L1 or anti-CTLA-4 therapy was permissible, with around 41% having received some.

Trimming at V came to 4 bases and at J to 6 bases, leaving 5 bases not matched to a gene. From germline, CDR1 is SGHTS and CDR2 YDEGEE. This CDR3 spans 15 amino acids. Assay used: immunoSEQ multiplex PCR; TCRdb lists only in-frame clones, some missing. This repertoire shows some 70,000 clones, 88% found once; its top ten account for around 0.97%. Study-level findings and limits: In the 0.1 to 3.0 mg/kg range, CD4+ and CD8+ blood T cells had expanded clonally by week 6.

This clone was recorded once. The target antigen is unknown. J is TRBJ2-1 and V is TRBV5-8, with 12 nucleotides matching TRBD2. Here the sequenced sample was CD4+ or CD8+ T cells sorted from blood, taken in a trial of the OX40 agonist ivuxolimab. This clonotype originated in an adult with an advanced solid tumor such as melanoma, head and neck, liver or kidney cancer. The CDR3 is CASSPGLAGLNEQFF. CDR3 bases: TGTGCCAGCAGCCCCGGACTAGCGGGGCTCAATGAGCAGTTCTTC.